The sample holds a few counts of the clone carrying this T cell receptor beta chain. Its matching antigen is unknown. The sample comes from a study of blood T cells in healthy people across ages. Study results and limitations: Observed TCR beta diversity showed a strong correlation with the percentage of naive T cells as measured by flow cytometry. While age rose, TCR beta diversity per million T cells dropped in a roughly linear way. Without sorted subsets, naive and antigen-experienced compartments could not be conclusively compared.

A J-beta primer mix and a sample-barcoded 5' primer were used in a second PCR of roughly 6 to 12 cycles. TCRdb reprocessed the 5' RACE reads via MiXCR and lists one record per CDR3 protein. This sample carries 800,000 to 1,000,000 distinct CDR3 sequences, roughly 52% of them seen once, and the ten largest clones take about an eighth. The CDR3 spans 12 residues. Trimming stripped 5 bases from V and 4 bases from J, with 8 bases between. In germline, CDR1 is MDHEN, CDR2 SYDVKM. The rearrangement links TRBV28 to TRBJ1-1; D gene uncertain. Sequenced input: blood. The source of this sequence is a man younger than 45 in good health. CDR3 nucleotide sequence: TGTGCCAGCAGTCGTTCGGTCACTGAAGCTTTCTTT. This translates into CASSRSVTEAFF.